This is a list of T cell receptor beta chains from one sample in a study of cytomegalovirus exposure and HLA in healthy donors. Clones were sequenced by immunoSEQ multiplex PCR, and TCRdb holds only the in-frame ones, with some missing. Of roughly 160,000 clones in the sample, approximately 81% were seen once. The material sequenced was PBMCs. Receptor source: a female donor in good health and CMV-seronegative. CDR3s include the opening cysteine and the closing phenylalanine or tryptophan. The order of the fields is J gene, D gene, clone size, V gene, CDR3 DNA, CDR3 protein. A D gene is named only where the DNA matches it firmly. Rows may omit the clone size; those that give it use once, few, many or a size class.

TRBJ2-7	TRBD1	.	TRBV18	TGTGCCAGCACATGGGACAGCTCCTACGAGCAGTACTTC	CASTWDSSYEQYF
TRBJ2-3	.	.	TRBV18	TGTGCCAGCTCGCCCACGGGGGAGGATACGCAGTATTTT	CASSPTGEDTQYF
TRBJ2-7	TRBD2	once	TRBV7-2	TGTGCCAGCAGCTTAAAGCGGGAGGGATCCGAGCAGTACTTC	CASSLKREGSEQYF
TRBJ2-7	.	few	TRBV2	TGTGGGTTCGGGGGAAATTCCTACGAGCAGTACTTC	CGFGGNSYEQYF
TRBJ2-7	TRBD2	.	TRBV4-1	TGCGCCAGCAGCCGCATAGCGGGAGGTCCCTACGAGCAGTACTTC	CASSRIAGGPYEQYF
TRBJ1-2	.	.	TRBV29-1	TGCAGCGTTAGGGGGGGAGAACGTGGGTATGGCTACACCTTC	CSVRGGERGYGYTF
TRBJ2-7	TRBD2	.	TRBV6-6	TGTGCCAGCAGTCTTGAGGCGGGAGGGAGGAACGAGCAGTACTTC	CASSLEAGGRNEQYF
TRBJ2-1	.	.	TRBV6-1	TGTGCCAGCGTGGCGGGATACTACAATGAGCAGTTCTTC	CASVAGYYNEQFF
TRBJ1-6	.	.	TRBV15	TGTGCCACCAGCATACCCCGGCGGGGGCCTTATAATTCACCCCTCCACTTT	CATSIPRRGPYNSPLHF
TRBJ1-4	.	.	TRBV7-9	TGTGCCAGCAGCCCCGGTGGCAGGGGTTTTGAAAAACTGTTTTTT	CASSPGGRGFEKLFF
TRBJ2-2	.	.	TRBV18	TGTGCCAGCTCACCACAGGGACAGAACACCGGGGAGCTGTTTTTT	CASSPQGQNTGELFF
TRBJ1-1	.	.	TRBV5-5	TGTGCCAGCAGCTTGGTAACGGGGGCTGAAGCTTTCTTT	CASSLVTGAEAFF
TRBJ1-2	.	.	TRBV7-2	TGTGCCAGCAGCCCACAACGCGGGGGCAACTATGGCTACACCTTC	CASSPQRGGNYGYTF
TRBJ2-1	TRBD2	once	TRBV2	TGTGCCCTGGGACCGGGGGGCTCCTACAATGAGCAGTTCTTC	CALGPGGSYNEQFF
TRBJ2-7	.	once	TRBV18	TGTGCCAGCTCACCGGAGGGCTCCTACGAGCAGTACTTC	CASSPEGSYEQYF
TRBJ2-2	TRBD2	.	TRBV19	TGTGCCAGTAGTCCAGCGGGAGGGCCCACCCGAGAGCTGTTTTTT	CASSPAGGPTRELFF
TRBJ2-7	TRBD1	.	TRBV4-1	TGCGCCAGCAGCCAGGCGACAGGGGAGCGGTCCTACGAGCAGTACTTC	CASSQATGERSYEQYF